Below, one T cell receptor beta chain is given with its context. What it binds is not known. This sample was taken from a study of CD8+ T cells in alopecia areata. Overall study results and limits: Affected scalp, especially in alopecia totalis/universalis, had a higher clonality than normal scalp did. Patients showed less clear TCR sequence sharing than mice, possibly partly because of HLA diversity.

Extracted RNA was reverse transcribed, and the resulting cDNA served as sequencing template. The repertoire was sequenced with immunoSEQ multiplex PCR; TCRdb's copy has only in-frame clones and lacks some. Here the sample spans roughly 150,000 clones, around 58% being singletons. This receptor was identified in a human donor with alopecia areata. The starting material was CD4+ T cells sorted from blood, obtained at week 0.

CDR3: CASSTGTSTDTQYF. DNA for the CDR3: TGTGCCAGCAGCACCGGGACGAGCACAGATACGCAGTATTTT. The gene calls are TRBV7-9 and TRBJ2-3; D may be TRBD1 or TRBD2 (5 bases each). V lost 5 bases to trimming and J lost 0 bases, with 9 bases between them. The CDR3 covers 14 residues. From germline, CDR1 is SEHNR and CDR2 FQNEAQ (reference sequence).